The clone carrying this T cell receptor beta chain was recorded many times. Its antigen is unidentified. This sample stems from a study of identical twins. This CDR3 has 13 residues. Germline CDR1 and CDR2: SQVTM and ANQGSEA. V dropped 6 bases and J dropped 8; count of bases not matched to a gene: 12. TCRdb itself ran the 5' RACE reads through MiXCR, one entry per CDR3 protein. Of a few hundred thousand distinct CDR3 sequences listed, about 8.9% are singletons. Notes on the study in general: Within twin pairs, the out-of-frame alpha sequences they shared showed excess low generation probability.

The same data also contributed to another study, on yellow fever vaccine responses in identical twins.

Sequenced input: CD8+ T cells sorted from blood. This TCR derives from a woman aged 18-29 years in good health. V and J are TRBV29-1 and TRBJ1-2; the match to TRBD1 covers 7 bases. CDR3 DNA: TGCAGCGTCCCCGGACAGGTGGAAGGGGGCTACACCTTC. Translation gives CSVPGQVEGGYTF.